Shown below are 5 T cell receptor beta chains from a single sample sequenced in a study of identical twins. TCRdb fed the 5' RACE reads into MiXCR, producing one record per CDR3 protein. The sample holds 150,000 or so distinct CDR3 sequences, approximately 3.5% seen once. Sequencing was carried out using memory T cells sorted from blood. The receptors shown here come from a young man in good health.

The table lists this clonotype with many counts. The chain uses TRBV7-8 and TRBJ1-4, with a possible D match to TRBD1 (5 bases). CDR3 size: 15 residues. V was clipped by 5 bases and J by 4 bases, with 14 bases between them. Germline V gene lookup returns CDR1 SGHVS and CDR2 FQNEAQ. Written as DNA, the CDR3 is TGTGCCAGCAGCCCCCAGGGTCTGTTTAATGAAAAACTGTTTTTT. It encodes CASSPQGLFNEKLFF.

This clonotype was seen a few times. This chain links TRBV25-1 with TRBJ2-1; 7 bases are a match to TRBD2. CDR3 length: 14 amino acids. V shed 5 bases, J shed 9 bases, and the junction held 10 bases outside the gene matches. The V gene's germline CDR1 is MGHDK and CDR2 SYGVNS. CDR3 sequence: CASSLASGPAEQFF. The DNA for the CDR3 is TGTGCCAGCAGTCTGGCTAGCGGCCCGGCTGAGCAGTTCTTC.

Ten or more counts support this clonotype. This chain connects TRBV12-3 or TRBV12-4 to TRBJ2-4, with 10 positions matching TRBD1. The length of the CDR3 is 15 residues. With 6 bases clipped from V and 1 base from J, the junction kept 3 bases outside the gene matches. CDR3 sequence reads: CASRRTGGAKNIQYF. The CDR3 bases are TGTGCCAGCAGACGGACAGGGGGGGCCAAAAACATTCAGTACTTC.

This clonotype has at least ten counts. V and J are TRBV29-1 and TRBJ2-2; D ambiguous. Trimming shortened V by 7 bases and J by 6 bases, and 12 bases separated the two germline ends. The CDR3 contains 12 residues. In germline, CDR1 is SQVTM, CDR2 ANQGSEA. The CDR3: CSAAEGAGELFF. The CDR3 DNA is TGCAGCGCCGCCGAAGGCGCCGGGGAGCTGTTTTTT.

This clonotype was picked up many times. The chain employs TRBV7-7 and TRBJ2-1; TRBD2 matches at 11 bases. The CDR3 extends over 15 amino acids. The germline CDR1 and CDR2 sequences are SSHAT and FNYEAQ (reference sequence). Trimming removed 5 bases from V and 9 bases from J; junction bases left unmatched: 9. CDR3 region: CASSLTSGVASEQFF. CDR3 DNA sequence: TGTGCCAGCAGCCTGACTAGCGGGGTAGCAAGTGAGCAGTTCTTC.